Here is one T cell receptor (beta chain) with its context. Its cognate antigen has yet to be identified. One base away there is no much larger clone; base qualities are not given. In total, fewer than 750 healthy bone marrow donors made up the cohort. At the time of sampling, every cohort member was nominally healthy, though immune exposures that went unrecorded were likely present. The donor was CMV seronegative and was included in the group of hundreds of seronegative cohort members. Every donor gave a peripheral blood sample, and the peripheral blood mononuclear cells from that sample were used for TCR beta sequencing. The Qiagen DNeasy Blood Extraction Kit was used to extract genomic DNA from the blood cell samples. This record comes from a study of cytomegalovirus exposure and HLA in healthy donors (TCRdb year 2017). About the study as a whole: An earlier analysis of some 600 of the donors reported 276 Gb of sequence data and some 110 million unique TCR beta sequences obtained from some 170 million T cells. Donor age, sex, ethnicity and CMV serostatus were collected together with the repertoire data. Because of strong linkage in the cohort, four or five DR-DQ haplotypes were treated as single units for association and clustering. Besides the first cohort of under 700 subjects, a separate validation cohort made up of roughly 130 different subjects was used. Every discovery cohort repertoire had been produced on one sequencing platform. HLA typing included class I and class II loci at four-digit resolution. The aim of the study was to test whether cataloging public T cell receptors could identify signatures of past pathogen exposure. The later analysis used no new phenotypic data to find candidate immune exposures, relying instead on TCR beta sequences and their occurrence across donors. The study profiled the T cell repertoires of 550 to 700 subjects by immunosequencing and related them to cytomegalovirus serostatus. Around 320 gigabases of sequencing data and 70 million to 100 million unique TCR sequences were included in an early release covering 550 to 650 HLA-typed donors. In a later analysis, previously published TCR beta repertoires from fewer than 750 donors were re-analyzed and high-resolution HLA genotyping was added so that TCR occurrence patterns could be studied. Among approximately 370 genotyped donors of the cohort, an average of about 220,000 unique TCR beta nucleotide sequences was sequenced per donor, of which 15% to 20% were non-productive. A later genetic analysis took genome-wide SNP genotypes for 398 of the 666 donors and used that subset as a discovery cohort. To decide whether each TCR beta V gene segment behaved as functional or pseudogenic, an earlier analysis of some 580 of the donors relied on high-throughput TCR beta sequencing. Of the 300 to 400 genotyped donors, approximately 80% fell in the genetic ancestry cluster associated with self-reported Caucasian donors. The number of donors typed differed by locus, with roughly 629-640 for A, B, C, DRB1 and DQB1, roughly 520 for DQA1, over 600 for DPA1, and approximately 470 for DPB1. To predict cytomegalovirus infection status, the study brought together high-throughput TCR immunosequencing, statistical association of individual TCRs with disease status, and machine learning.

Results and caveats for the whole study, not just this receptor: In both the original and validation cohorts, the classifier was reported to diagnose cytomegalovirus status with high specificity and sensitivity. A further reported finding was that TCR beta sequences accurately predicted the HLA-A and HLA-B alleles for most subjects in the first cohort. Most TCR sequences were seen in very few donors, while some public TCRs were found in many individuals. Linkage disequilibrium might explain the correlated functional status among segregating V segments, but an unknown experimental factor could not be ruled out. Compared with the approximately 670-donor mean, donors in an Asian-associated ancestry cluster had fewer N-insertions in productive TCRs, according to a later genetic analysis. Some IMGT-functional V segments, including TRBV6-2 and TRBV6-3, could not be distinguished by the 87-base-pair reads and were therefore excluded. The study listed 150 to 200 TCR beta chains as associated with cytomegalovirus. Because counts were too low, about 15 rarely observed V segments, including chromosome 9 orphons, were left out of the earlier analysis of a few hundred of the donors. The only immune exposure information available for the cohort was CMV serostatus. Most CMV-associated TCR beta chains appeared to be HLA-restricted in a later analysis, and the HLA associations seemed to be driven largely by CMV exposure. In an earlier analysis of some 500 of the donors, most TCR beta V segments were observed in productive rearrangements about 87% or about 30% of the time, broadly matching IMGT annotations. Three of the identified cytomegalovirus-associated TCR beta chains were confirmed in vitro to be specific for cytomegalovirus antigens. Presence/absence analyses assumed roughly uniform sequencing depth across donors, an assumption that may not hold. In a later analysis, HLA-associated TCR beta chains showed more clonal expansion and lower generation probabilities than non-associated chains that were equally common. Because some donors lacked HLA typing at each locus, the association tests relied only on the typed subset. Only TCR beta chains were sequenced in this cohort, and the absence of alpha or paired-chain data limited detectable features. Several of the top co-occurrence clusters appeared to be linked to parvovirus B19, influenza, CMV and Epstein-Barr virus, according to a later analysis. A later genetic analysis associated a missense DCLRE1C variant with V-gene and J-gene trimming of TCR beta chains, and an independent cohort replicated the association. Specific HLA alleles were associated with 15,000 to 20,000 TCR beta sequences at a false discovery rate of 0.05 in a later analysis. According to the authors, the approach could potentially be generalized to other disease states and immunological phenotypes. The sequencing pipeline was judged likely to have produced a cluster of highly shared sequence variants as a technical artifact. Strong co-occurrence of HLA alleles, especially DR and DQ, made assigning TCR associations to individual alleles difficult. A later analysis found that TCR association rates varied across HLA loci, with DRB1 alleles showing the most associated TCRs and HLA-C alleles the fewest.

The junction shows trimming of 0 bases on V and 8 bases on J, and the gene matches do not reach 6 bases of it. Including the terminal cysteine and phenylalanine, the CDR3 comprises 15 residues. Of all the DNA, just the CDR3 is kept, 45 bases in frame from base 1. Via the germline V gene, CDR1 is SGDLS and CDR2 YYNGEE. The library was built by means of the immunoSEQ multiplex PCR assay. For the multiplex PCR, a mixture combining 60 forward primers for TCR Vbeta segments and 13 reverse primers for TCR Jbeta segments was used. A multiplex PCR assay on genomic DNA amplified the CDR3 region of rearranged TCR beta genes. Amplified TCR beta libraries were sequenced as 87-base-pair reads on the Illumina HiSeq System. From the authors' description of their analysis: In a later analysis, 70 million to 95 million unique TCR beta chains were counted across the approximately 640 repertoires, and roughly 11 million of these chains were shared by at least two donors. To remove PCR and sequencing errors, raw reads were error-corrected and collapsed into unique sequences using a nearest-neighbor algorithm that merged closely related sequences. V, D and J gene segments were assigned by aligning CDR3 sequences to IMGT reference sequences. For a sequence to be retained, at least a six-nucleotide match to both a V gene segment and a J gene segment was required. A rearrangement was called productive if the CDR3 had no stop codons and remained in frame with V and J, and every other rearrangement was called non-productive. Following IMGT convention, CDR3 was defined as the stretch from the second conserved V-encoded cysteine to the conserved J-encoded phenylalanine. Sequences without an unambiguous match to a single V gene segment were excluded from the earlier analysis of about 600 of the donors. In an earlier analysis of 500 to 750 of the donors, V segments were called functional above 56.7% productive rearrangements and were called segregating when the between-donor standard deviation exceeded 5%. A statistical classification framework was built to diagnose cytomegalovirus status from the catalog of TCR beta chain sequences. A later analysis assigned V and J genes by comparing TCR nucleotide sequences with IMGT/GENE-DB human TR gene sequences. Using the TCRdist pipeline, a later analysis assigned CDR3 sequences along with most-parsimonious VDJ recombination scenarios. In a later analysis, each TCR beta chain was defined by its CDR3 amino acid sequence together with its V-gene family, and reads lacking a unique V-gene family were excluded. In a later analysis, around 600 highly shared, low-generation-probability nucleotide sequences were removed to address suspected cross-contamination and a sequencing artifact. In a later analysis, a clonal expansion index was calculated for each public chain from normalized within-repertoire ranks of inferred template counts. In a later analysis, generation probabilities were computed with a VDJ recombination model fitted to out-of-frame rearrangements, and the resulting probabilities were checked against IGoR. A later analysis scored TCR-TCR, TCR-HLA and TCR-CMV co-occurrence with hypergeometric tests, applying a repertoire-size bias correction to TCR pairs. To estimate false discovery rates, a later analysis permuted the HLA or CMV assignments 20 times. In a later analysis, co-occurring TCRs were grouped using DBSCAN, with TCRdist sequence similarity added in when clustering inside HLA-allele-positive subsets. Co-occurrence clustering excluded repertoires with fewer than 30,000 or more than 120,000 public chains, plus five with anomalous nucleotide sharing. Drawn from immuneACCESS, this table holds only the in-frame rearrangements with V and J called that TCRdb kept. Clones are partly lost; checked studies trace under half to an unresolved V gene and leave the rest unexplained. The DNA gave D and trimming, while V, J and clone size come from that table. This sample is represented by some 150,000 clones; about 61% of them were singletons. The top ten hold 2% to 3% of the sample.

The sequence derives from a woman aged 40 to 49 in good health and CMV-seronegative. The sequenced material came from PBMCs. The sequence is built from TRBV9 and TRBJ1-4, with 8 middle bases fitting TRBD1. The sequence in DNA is TGTGCCAGCAGCGTAGGGACAGGGTCTGGAGAAAAACTGTTTTTT. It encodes CASSVGTGSGEKLFF. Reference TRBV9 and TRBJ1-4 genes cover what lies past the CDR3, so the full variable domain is DSGVTQTPKHLITATGQRVTLRCSPRSGDLSVYWYQQSLDQGLQFLIQYYNGEERAKGNILERFSAQQFPDLHSELNLSSLELGDSALYFCASSVGTGSGEKLFFGSGTQLSVL.